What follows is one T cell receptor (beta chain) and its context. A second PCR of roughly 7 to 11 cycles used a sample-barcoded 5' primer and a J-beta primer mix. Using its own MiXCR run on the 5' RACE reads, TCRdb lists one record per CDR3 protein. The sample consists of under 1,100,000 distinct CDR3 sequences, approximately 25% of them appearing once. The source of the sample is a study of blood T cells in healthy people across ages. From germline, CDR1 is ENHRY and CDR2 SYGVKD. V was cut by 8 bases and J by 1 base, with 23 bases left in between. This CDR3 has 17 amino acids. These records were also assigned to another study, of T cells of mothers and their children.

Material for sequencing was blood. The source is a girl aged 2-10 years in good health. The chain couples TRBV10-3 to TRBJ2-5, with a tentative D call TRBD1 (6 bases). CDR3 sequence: CAIASFLTGARQETQYF. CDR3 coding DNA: TGTGCCATCGCCTCCTTCTTGACAGGCGCACGCCAAGAGACCCAGTACTTC.